The clone carrying this T cell receptor (beta chain) came up a few times. Some clones are missing from TCRdb's copy, which holds only in-frame ones; the method was immunoSEQ multiplex PCR. The repertoire holds 9,500 to 15,000 clones, with over 75% as singletons. The sample comes from a study of control samples from healthy donors and cancer patients. The source is a male donor with melanoma. The sequenced material came from formalin-fixed, paraffin-embedded tissue.

The CDR3 reads CASSQGSSYNEQFF. The CDR3, as DNA: TGTGCCAGCAGCCAAGGGAGCTCCTACAATGAGCAGTTCTTC. The chain combines TRBV14 with TRBJ2-1, with no clear D. CDR3 length: 14 amino acids. Germline CDR1 reads SGHDN; CDR2 reads FVKESK. V was shortened by 1 base and J by 0 bases, with 4 bases between the two germline ends.